Listed here are 6 T cell receptor beta chains from one sample, sequenced in a study of blood T cell repertoires in COVID-19. The repertoire was sequenced with immunoSEQ multiplex PCR; TCRdb's copy has only in-frame clones and lacks some. The table shows under 450,000 clones, with about 87% occurring only once. Sequencing was done on a sample of PBMCs or T cells enriched from blood (not recorded which). These receptors all come from a man younger than 40 who had recovered from COVID-19.

The chain couples TRBV18 to TRBJ2-1, with TRBD2 as a possible D gene (6 bases). V was clipped by 3 bases and J by 1 base, with 10 bases between them. The germline gives CDR1 KGHSH, CDR2 LQKENI. CDR3 length: 15 amino acids. The CDR3 nucleotides read TGTGCCAGCTCACCGATCGCGGGGTCCTACAATGAGCAGTTCTTC. Amino acids: CASSPIAGSYNEQFF. The full variable domain, its missing parts supplied by reference TRBV18 and TRBJ2-1, is NAGVMQNPRHLVRRRGQEARLRCSPMKGHSHVYWYRQLPEEGLKFMVYLQKENIIDESGMPKERFSAEFPKEGPSILRIQQVVRGDSAAYFCASSPIAGSYNEQFFGPGTRLTVL.

The CDR3 sequence: CASSAGTGSDTEAFF. DNA for the CDR3: TGCGCCAGCAGTGCCGGGACAGGGTCTGACACTGAAGCTTTCTTT. The V and J genes are TRBV4-1 and TRBJ1-1; 9 nucleotides align to TRBD1. V shed 6 bases and J 3 bases; nucleotides not matched to a gene: 8. Germline V gene sequence: CDR1 MGHRA, CDR2 YSYEKL. This CDR3 is built from 15 residues.

The gene calls are TRBV4-1 and TRBJ1-2; 9 bases match TRBD1. Germline values: CDR1 MGHRA, CDR2 YSYEKL. The junction had 2 bases not matched to a gene; V was cut back by 2 bases and J by 4 bases. The CDR3 has 14 residues. CDR3 DNA: TGCGCCAGCAGCCAAACAGGGGGCAGCTATGGCTACACCTTC. This encodes CASSQTGGSYGYTF.

The chain is built from TRBV6-2 or TRBV6-3 and TRBJ1-2; 7 bases align to TRBD1. The V gene's germline CDR1 is MNHEY and CDR2 SVGEGT. The CDR3 runs to 13 residues. V was pared by 2 bases and J by 6 bases, with 3 bases of the junction left unmatched. The DNA for the CDR3 is TGTGCCAGCAGTTACAAGGGGGCGAATGGCTACACCTTC. Translated: CASSYKGANGYTF.

The rearrangement links TRBV2 to TRBJ2-1; TRBD2 might be the D (6 bases). CDR3 size: 10 residues. Germline CDR1 reads SNHLY; CDR2 reads FYNNEI. V was shortened by 8 bases and J by 9 bases, with 8 bases between the two germline ends. Here the CDR3 reads CASDGGEQFF. DNA of the CDR3: TGTGCCAGCGACGGGGGTGAGCAGTTCTTC.

V is TRBV7-9 and J is TRBJ1-2, with 9 bases aligning to TRBD1. V lost 1 base, J lost 2 bases, and 5 bases stayed unmatched. There are 16 residues in the CDR3. CDR1 and CDR2 (germline): SEHNR, FQNEAQ (reference sequence). DNA for the CDR3: TGTGCCAGCAGCTTAGGGGGTGGGACAGGGAACTATGGCTACACCTTC. Residues: CASSLGGGTGNYGYTF.